This TCR beta chain was sequenced in a study of T cells after yellow fever vaccination. One entry per CDR3 protein, called by TCRdb with MiXCR from the 5' RACE reads. The data hold more than 350,000 distinct CDR3 sequences, with 11% observed a single time. This receptor was taken from a man younger than 35 who received the YFV17D yellow fever vaccine. The material sequenced was PBMCs, taken on the day of the first yellow fever vaccination.

This chain's CDR3 is CASSLWPREGGGEKLFF. The DNA of the CDR3 is TGTGCCAGCAGTTTATGGCCTAGGGAGGGGGGCGGTGAAAAACTGTTTTTT. The chain has TRBV27 and TRBJ1-4; perhaps TRBD1 as D (6 bases). The V end lost 1 base, the J end lost 7 bases, and 19 bases lay between the germline ends. The CDR3 has 17 residues. Germline CDR1 is MNHEY and CDR2 is SMNVEV (reference sequence).